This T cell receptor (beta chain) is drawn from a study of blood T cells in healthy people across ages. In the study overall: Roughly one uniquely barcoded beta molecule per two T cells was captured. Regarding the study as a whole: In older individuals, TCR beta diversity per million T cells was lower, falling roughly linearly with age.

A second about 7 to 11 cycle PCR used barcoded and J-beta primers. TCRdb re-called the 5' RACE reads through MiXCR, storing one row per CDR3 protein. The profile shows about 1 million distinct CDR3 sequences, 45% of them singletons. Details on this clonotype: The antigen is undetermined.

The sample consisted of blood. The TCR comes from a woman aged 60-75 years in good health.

This CDR3 is CASSLDLQYYGYTF. Here the CDR3 DNA reads TGTGCCAGCAGCTTGGACCTACAGTACTATGGCTACACCTTC. The rearrangement links TRBV5-6 to TRBJ1-2; D remains unclear. The CDR3 is 14 amino acids. V was trimmed by 0 bases and J by 3 bases, leaving 9 bases between them. In germline, CDR1 is SGHDT, CDR2 YYEEEE.